The 8 T cell receptor beta chains in this list originate from one sample, sequenced in a study of regulatory T cells in long-lasting Graves disease (dated by TCRdb to the early 2020s). The time point label on this specimen signifies: newly diagnosed GD, antithyroid drugs for less than 3 months. For both TCR sequencing and RNA sequencing, RNA was extracted from PBMCs using TRIzol. Preparation of the library involved multiplex PCR. The data were produced on an Illumina HiSeq 4000. iRepertoire HTBI primers and Arm-PCR amplification of CDR3 regions were used to construct TCR beta libraries. Clones were called with MiXCR by TCRdb after fastp trimmed the public reads at Q25, and only in-frame beta chains were retained. Rows are combined by CDR3 protein, so each entry shows the most common genes and DNA. In all, the sample holds over 500,000 distinct CDR3 sequences, and 15% to 20% of those were seen once. Jointly, the top ten make up around 12% of the sample.

The sample also formed part of further work on T cells in Graves' hyperthyroidism and ophthalmopathy.

This sample comprised peripheral blood mononuclear cells (PBMCs), obtained at new diagnosis, from a patient treated with antithyroid drugs. Receptor source: a man aged 18-30 years with Graves disease. Donor details come from another sample of the same person, matched by shared clones.

This clonotype showed up many times. This rearrangement joins TRBV18 to TRBJ2-4, with 7 bases fitting TRBD1. Germline V gene data show CDR1 as KGHSH and CDR2 as LQKENI. CDR3 length equals 14 residues. J lost 5 bases, V lost 3 bases, and 4 bases had no gene match. In DNA form, the CDR3 reads TGTGCCAGCTCACCCGGACAGGTAGAAAACATTCAGTACTTC. Amino acids: CASSPGQVENIQYF.

V and J are TRBV4-1 and TRBJ1-1; D call uncertain. Germline values: CDR1 MGHRA, CDR2 YSYEKL. V was pared by 2 bases and J by 0 bases, with 10 bases between. The CDR3 is made up of 15 amino acids. The DNA of the CDR3 is TGCGCCAGCAGCCAAAGAGCAACTGTGAACACTGAAGCTTTCTTT. Translation gives CASSQRATVNTEAFF.

This clonotype was observed at least ten times. This rearrangement joins TRBV5-1 to TRBJ2-1; the match to TRBD1 covers 8 bases. CDR3 length equals 14 residues. V shed 0 bases and J 8 bases; nucleotides not matched to a gene: 4. CDR1 is SGHRS, CDR2 YFSETQ, per germline. The CDR3 nucleotides read TGCGCCAGCAGCTTGGTCCCAGGGGGCCATGAGCAGTTCTTC. Amino acid sequence: CASSLVPGGHEQFF.

This clonotype was seen a few times. CDR3 sequence reads: CSVEDPGEGGPWETQYF. The CDR3, as DNA: TGCAGCGTTGAAGATCCTGGGGAGGGAGGGCCGTGGGAGACCCAGTACTTC. The chain joins TRBV29-1 to TRBJ2-5, with TRBD2 matching 7 bases. The CDR3 covers 17 residues. V gave up 0 bases and J gave up 5 bases; unmatched junction bases: 15. Germline CDR1 SQVTM, CDR2 ANQGSEA.

This clonotype has ten or more counts. The CDR3 protein is CASSRTAGGSPLHF. The DNA for the CDR3 is TGTGCCAGCAGCCGGACCGCAGGTGGTTCACCCCTCCACTTT. The V call is TRBV3-1, the J call TRBJ1-6; D unclear. Germline V gene sequence: CDR1 LGHDT, CDR2 YNNKEL (reference sequence). The V and J ends lost 4 bases and 9 bases respectively, with 13 bases between them. The CDR3 contains 14 residues.

The CDR3 bases are TGTGCCAGCAGTATTTCCGGGACTAGCGGATACAATGAGCAGTTCTTC. It encodes CASSISGTSGYNEQFF. The chain recombines TRBV27 with TRBJ2-1; 11 positions agree with TRBD2. This CDR3 is built from 16 residues. The trim removed 5 bases at V and 4 bases at J, leaving 7 bases unmatched. CDR1 is MNHEY and CDR2 is SMNVEV in the germline V gene (reference sequence).

CDR3 amino acids: CSVEGQDYNEQFF. In nucleotides, the CDR3 is TGCAGCGTTGAGGGGCAGGACTACAATGAGCAGTTCTTC. The rearrangement uses TRBV29-1 and TRBJ2-1, with a possible D match to TRBD1 (5 bases). The germline CDR1 and CDR2 sequences are SQVTM and ANQGSEA. The CDR3 has 13 residues. The V end lost 3 bases, the J end lost 3 bases, and 9 bases lay between the germline ends.

The rearrangement links TRBV11-2 to TRBJ1-1; D gene uncertain. CDR1 and CDR2 (germline): SGHAT, FQNNGV. The CDR3 has 13 amino acids. V dropped 5 bases and J dropped 1 base, with 8 bases sitting between them. The CDR3 DNA is TGTGCCAGCAGCCAATACAAGAACACTGAAGCTTTCTTT. This codes for CASSQYKNTEAFF.